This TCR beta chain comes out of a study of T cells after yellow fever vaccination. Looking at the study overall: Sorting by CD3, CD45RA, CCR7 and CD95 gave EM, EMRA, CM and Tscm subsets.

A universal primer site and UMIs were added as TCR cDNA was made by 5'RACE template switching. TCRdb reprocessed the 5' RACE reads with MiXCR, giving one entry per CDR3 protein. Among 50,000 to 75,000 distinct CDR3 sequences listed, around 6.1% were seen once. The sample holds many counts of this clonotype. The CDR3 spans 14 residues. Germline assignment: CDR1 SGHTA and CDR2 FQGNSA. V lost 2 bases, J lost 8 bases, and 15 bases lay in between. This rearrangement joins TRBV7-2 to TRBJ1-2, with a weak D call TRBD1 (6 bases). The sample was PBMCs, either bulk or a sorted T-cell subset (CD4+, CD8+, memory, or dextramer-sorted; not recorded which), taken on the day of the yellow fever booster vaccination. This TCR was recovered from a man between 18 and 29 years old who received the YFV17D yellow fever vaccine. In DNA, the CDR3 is TGTGCCAGCAGCTTACCAGGGGCACAGAGGGGCTACACCTTC. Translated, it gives CASSLPGAQRGYTF.